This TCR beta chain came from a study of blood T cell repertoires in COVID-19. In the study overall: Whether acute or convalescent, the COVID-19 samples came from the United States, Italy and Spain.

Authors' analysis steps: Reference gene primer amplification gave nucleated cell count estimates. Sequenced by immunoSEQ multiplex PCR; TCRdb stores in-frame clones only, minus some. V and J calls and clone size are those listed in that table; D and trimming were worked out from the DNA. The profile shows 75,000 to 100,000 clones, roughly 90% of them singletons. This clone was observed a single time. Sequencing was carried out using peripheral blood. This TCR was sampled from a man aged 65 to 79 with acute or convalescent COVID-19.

This chain's CDR3 is CASSLVGRGQQYF. The CDR3 nucleotides read TGTGCCAGCAGTTTAGTGGGGCGGGGTCAACAGTACTTC. The rearrangement links TRBV12-3 or TRBV12-4 to TRBJ2-7; D might be TRBD2 (6 bases). The CDR3 consists of 13 residues. The V gene lost 1 base and the J gene lost 10 bases, with 14 bases spanning the gap.